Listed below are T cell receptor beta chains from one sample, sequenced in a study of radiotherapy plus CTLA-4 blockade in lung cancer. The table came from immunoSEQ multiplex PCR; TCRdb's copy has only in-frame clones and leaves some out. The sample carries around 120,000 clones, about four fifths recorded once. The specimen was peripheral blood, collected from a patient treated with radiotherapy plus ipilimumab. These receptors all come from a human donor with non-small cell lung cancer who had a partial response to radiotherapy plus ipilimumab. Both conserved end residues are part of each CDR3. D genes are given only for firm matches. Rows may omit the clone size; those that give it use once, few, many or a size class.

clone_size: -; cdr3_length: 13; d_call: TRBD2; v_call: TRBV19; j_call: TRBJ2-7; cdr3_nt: TGTGCCAGTAGGGGACTAGGTGGGTACGAGCAGTACTTC; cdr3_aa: CASRGLGGYEQYF
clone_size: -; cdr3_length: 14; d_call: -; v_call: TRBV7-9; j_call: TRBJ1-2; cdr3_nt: TGTGCCAGCAGCCGTGGGGCAGGGAACTATGGCTACACCTTC; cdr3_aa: CASSRGAGNYGYTF
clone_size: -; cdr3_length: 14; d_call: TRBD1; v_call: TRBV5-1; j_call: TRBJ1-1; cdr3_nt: TGCGCCAGCAGAACGGGACAGGGGATCACTGAAGCTTTCTTT; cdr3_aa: CASRTGQGITEAFF
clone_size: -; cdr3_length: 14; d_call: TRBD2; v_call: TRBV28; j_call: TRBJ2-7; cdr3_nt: TGTGCCAGCCGAGTGGGGGGGGTAACCTACGAGCAGTACTTC; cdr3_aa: CASRVGGVTYEQYF
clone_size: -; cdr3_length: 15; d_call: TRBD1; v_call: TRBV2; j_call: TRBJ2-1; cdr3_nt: TGTGCCAGCAGGGGGACAGGGCCAACCTACAATGAGCAGTTCTTC; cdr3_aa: CASRGTGPTYNEQFF
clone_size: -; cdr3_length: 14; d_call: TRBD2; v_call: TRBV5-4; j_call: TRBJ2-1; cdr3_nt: TGTGCCAGCAGCTTGGCGGGGGGAACTAGCGGGAAGTTCTTC; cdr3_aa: CASSLAGGTSGKFF
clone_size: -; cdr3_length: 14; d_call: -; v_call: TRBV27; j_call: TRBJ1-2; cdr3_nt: TGTGCCAGCAGTTTTTCCTACGAGGGATCCGGCTACACCTTC; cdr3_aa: CASSFSYEGSGYTF
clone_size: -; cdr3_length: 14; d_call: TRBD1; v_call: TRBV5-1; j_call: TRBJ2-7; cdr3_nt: TGCGCCAGCAGCGGGACAGGGGCCGGGTACGAGCAGTACTTC; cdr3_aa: CASSGTGAGYEQYF
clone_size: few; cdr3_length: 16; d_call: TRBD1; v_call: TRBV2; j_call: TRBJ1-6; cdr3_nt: TGTGCCAGCACCATTGCGGGACAGACGGTTCGGGGTTCCCTCCACTTT; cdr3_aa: CASTIAGQTVRGSLHF
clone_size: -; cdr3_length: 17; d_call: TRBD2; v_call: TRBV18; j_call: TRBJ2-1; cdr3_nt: TGTGCCAGCTCGCGAAAGGGACTAGCGGGAGATGCCAATGAGCAGTTCTTC; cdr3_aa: CASSRKGLAGDANEQFF
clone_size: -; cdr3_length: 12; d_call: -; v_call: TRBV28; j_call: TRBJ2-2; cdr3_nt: TGTGCCACTATAGAGAACACCGGGGAGCTGTTTTTT; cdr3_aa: CATIENTGELFF
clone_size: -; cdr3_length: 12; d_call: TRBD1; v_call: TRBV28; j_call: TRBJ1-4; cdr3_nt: TGTGCCAGCAGTGTACAACAGGGGATCGCGTTTTTT; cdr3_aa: CASSVQQGIAFF